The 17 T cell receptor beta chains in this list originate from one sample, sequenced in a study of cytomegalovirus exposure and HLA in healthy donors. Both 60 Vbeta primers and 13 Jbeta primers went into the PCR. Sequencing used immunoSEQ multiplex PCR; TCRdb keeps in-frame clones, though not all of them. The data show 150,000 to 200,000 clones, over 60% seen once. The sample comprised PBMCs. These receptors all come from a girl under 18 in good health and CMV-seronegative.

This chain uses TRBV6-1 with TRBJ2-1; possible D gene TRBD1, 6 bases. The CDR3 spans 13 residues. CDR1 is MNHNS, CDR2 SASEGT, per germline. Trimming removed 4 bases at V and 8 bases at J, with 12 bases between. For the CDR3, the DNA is TGTGCCAGCAGTGGTGACAGGTACCATGAGCAGTTCTTC. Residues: CASSGDRYHEQFF.

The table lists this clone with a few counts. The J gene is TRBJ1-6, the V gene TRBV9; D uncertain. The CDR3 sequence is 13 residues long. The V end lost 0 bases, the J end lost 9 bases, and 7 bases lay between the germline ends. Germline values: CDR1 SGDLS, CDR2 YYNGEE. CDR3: CASSVGAVSPLHF. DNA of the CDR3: TGTGCCAGCAGCGTAGGCGCGGTTTCACCCCTCCACTTT.

CDR3 sequence reads: CASSMASMRLNTEAFF. The CDR3, as DNA: TGTGCCAGTAGTATGGCCTCCATGAGGCTGAACACTGAAGCTTTCTTT. The chain carries TRBV19 and TRBJ1-1; D is unresolved. The CDR3 has 16 amino acids. Trimming removed 3 bases at V and 0 bases at J, with 14 bases between. The germline gives CDR1 LNHDA, CDR2 SQIVND (reference sequence).

CDR3 amino acids: CASRSGQGGSYEQYF. As DNA, the CDR3 is TGCGCCAGCAGATCGGGACAGGGGGGCTCCTACGAGCAGTACTTC. The J gene is TRBJ2-7, the V gene TRBV10-2; TRBD1 matches 11 bases. Trimming took 6 bases from V and 0 from J; bases not matched to a gene: 4. The CDR3 runs to 15 residues. In germline, CDR1 is WSHSY, CDR2 SAAADI.

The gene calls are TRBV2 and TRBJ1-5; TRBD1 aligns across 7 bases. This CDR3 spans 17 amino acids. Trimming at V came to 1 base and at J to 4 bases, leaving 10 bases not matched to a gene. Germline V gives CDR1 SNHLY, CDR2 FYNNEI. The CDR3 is CASSEEGGWGPNQPQHF. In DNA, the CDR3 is TGTGCCAGCAGTGAAGAAGGGGGCTGGGGCCCTAATCAGCCCCAGCATTTT.

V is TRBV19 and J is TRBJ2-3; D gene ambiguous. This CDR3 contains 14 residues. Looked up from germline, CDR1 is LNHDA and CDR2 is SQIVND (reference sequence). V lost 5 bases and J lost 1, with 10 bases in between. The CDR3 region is CASSGQARTDTQYF. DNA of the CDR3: TGTGCCAGTAGTGGGCAGGCTCGCACAGATACGCAGTATTTT.

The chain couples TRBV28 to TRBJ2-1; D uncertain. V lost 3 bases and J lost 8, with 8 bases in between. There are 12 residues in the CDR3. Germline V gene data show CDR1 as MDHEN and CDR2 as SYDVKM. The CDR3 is CASSFLRYEQFF. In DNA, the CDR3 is TGTGCCAGCAGTTTTCTTCGTTATGAGCAGTTCTTC.

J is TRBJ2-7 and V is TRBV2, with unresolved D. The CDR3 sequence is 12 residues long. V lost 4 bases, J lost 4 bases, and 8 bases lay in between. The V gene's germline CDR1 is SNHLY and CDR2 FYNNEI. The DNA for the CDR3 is TGTGCCAGCAGTGGAGATGCTTACGAGCAGTACTTC. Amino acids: CASSGDAYEQYF.

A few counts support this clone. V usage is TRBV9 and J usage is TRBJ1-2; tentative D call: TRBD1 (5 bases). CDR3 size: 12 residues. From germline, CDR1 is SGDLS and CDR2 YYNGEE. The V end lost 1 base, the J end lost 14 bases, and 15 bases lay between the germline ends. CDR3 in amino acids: CASSVSGGSETF. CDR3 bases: TGTGCCAGCAGCGTATCGGGGGGGTCGGAGACCTTC.

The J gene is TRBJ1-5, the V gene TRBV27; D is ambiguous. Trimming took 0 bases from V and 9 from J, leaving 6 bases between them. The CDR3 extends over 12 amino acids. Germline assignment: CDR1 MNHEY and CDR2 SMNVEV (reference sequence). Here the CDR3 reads CASSLSSGPQHF. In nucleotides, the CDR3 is TGTGCCAGCAGTTTATCGAGTGGGCCCCAGCATTTT.

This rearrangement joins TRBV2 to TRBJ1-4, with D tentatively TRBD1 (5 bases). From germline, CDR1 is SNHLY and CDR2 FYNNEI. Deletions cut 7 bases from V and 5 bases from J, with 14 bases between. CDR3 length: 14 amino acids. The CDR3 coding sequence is TGTGCCAGCACCAAGGGGTGGCAAAATGAAAAACTGTTTTTT. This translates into CASTKGWQNEKLFF.

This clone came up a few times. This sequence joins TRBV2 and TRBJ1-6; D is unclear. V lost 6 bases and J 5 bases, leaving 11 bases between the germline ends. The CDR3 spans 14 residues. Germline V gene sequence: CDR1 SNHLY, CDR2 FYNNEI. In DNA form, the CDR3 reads TGTGCCAGCAGGGTCGACATAGATAATTCACCCCTCCACTTT. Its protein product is CASRVDIDNSPLHF.

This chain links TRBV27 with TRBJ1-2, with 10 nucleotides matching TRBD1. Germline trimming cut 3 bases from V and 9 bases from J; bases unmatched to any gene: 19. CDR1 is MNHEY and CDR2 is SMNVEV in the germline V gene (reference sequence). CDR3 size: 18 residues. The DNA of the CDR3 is TGTGCCAGCAGTTTGAGGTGGGGACCGGGACAGGGGTCGATCAGCTACACCTTC. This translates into CASSLRWGPGQGSISYTF.

The CDR3 loop reads CASSSPGLGQETQYF. CDR3 bases: TGTGCCAGCAGCTCCCCCGGGTTGGGCCAAGAGACCCAGTACTTC. This chain connects TRBV7-9 to TRBJ2-5; no clear D gene. CDR3 size: 15 residues. Germline V gene sequence: CDR1 SEHNR, CDR2 FQNEAQ (reference sequence). The ends were cut back, 4 bases at V and 1 base at J, with 13 bases in the middle.

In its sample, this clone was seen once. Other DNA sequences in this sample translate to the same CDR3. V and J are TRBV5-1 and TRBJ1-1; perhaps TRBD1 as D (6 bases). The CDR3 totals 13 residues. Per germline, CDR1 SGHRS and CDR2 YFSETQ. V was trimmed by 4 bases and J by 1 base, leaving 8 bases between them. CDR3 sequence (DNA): TGCGCCAGCAGCGTGGGACAGAACACTGAAGCTTTCTTT. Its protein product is CASSVGQNTEAFF.

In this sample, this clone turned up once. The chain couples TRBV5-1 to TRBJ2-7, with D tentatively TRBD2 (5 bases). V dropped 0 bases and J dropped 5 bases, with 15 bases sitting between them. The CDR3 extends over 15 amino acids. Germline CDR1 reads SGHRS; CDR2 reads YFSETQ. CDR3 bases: TGCGCCAGCAGCTTGGGTATCGAGGGAAGGCACGAGCAGTACTTC. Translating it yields CASSLGIEGRHEQYF.

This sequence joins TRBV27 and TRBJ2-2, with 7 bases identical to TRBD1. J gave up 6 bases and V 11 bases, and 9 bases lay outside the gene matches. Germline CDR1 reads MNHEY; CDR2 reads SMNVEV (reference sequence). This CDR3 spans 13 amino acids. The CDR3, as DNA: TGTGCCCTCCGGGACAGAGCGTCCGGGGAGCTGTTTTTT. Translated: CALRDRASGELFF.